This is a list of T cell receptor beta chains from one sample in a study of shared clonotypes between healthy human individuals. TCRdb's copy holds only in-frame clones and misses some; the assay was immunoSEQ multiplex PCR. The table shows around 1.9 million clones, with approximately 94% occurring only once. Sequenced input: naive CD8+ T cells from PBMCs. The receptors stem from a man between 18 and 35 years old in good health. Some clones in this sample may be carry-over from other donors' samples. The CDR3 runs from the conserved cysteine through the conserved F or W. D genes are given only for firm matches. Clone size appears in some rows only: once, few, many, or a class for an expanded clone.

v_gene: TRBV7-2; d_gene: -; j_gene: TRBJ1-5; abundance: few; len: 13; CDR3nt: TGTGCCAGCAGCTTAGCCCTCAACCAGCCCCAGCATTTT; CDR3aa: CASSLALNQPQHF
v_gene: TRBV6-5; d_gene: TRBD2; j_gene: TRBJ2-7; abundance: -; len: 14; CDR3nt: TGTGCCAGCCTGCGTAGCGGGGATTCCTACGAGCAGTACTTC; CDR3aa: CASLRSGDSYEQYF
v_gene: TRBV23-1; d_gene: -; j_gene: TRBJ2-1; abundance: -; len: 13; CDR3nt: TGCGCCAGCAGTCAAGGGGGCGCAGGTCTACGGTTCTTC; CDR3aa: CASSQGGAGLRFF
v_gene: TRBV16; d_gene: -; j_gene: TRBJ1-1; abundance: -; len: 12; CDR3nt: TGTGCCAGCAGCCGTAGGATCACTGAAGCTTTCTTT; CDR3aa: CASSRRITEAFF
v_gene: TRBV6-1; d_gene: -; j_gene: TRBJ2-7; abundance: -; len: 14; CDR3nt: TGTGCCAGCAGTGAAGGTATCAGGGCCTACGAGCAGTACTTC; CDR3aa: CASSEGIRAYEQYF
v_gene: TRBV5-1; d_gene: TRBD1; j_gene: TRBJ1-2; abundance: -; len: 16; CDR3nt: TGCGCCAGCAGCTCCCTCACAGGGGGCGAAAACTATGGCTACACCTTC; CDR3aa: CASSSLTGGENYGYTF
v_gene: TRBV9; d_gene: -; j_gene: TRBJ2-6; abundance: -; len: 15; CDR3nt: TGTGCCAGCAGCGTAGGTCCTTCTGGGGCCAACGTCCTGACTTTC; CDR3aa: CASSVGPSGANVLTF
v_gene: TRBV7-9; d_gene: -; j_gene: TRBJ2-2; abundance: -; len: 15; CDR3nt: TGTGCCAGCAACGGGGTTCCCTCGGGCACCGGGGAGCTGTTTTTT; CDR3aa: CASNGVPSGTGELFF
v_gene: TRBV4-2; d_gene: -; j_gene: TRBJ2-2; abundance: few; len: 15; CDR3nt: TGTGCCAGCAGCCCCGTGATAGCTCTGACCGGGGAGCTGTTTTTT; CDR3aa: CASSPVIALTGELFF
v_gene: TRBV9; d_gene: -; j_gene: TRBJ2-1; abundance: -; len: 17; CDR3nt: TGTGCCAGCAGCCGTTTTCAGACCGGGTCCCTTTACAATGAGCAGTTCTTC; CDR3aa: CASSRFQTGSLYNEQFF
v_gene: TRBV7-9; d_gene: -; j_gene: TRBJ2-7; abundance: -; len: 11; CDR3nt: TGTGCCATCGGAGACCTCTACGAGCAGTACTTC; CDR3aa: CAIGDLYEQYF
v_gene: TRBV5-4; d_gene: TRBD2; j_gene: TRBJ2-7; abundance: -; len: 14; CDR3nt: TGTGCCAGCAGCCGGACGGGACTAGCGGACGAGCAGTACTTC; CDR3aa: CASSRTGLADEQYF
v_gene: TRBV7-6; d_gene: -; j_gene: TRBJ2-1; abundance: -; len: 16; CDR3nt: TGTGCCAGCAGCTTAGGGCGGGCAGGGGCGGGCGATGAGCAGTTCTTC; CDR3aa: CASSLGRAGAGDEQFF
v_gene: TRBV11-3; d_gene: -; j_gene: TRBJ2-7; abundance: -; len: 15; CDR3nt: TGTGCCAGCAGCTTAGACGGGACTCCTCCGACCGAGCAGTACTTC; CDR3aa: CASSLDGTPPTEQYF
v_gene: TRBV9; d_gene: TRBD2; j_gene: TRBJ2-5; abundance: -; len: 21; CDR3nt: TGTGCCAGCAGCGTCCCGAGGACAGGGGTCCTAGCGGGAGGGCGATCGGAGACCCAGTACTTC; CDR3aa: CASSVPRTGVLAGGRSETQYF
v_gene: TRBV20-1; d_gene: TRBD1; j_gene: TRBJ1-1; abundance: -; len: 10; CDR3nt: TGCAGTGCTTGGAACCAGGGGGCTCGTTTT; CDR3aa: CSAWNQGARF
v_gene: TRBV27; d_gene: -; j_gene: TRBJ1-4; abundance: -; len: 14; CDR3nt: TGTGCCAGCAGTTCCCGCGGCCCAGGAGAAAAACTGTTTTTT; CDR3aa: CASSSRGPGEKLFF
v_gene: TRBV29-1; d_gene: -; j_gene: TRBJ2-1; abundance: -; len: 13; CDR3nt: TGCAGCGCCGAAGGGACTCATTACAATGAGCAGTTCTTC; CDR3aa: CSAEGTHYNEQFF
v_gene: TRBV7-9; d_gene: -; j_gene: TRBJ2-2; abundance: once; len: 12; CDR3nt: TGTGCCAGCAGCGAGGGCGCCGGGGAGCTGTTTTTT; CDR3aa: CASSEGAGELFF
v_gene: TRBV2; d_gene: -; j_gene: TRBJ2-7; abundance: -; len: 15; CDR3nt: TGTGCCAGCAGTGCCCGAAGGGTAGGAATTTACGAGCAGTACTTC; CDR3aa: CASSARRVGIYEQYF
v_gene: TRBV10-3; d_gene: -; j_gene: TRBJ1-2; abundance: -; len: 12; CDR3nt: TGTGCCATCTCCGGGACAAATTATGGCTACACCTTC; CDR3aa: CAISGTNYGYTF
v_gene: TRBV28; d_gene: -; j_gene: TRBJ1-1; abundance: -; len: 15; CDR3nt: TGTGCCAGCAGTCCGTGGACGGACCTCAACACTGAAGCTTTCTTT; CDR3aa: CASSPWTDLNTEAFF
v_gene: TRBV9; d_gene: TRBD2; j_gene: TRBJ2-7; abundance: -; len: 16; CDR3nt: TGTGCCAGCAGCCCGACACCCGGGGGGGGCTACGACGAGCAGTACTTC; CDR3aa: CASSPTPGGGYDEQYF
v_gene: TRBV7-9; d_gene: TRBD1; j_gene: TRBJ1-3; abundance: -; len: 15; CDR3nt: TGTGCCAGCAGCCCCGACAGGGACTCTGGAAACACCATATATTTT; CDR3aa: CASSPDRDSGNTIYF
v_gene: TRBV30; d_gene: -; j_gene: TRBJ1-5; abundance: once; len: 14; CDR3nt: TGTGCCTGGACCTCGACCGGCCCTGGGCAGCCCCAGCATTTT; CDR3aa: CAWTSTGPGQPQHF
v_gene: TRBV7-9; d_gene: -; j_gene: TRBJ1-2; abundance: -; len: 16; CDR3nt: TGTGCCAGCAGCTCCCCCCCCAGGGGAGAACACTATGGCTACACCTTC; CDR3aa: CASSSPPRGEHYGYTF
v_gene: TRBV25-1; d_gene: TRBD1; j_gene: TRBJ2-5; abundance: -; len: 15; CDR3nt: TGTGCCAGCAGTGTTCGACAGGGATTGTTCGAGACCCAGTACTTC; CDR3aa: CASSVRQGLFETQYF
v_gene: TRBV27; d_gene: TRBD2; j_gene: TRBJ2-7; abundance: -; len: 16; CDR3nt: TGTGCCAGCAGTTTATCTGCGGGAGATTCCTCCTACGAGCAGTACTTC; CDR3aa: CASSLSAGDSSYEQYF
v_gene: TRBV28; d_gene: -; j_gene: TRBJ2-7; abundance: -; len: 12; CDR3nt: TGTGCCAGCAGTTTAGCGCCCTACGAGCAGTACTTC; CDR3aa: CASSLAPYEQYF
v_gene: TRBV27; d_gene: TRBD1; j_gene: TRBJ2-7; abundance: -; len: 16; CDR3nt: TGTGCCAGCAGTTTACGCCTAACTCCAAACAGGGGCGAGCAGTACTTC; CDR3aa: CASSLRLTPNRGEQYF
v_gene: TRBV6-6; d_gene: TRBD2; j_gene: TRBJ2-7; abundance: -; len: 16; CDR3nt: TGTGCCAGCAGTTGGGGAGGGAAGGGAAGAGACTACGAGCAGTACTTC; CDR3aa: CASSWGGKGRDYEQYF